This passage covers 21 T cell receptor beta chains from one sample sequenced in a study of metastatic and nonmetastatic thyroid tumors. Patients had received no treatment of any kind before thyroid surgery. Through MiXCR, TCRdb re-clonotyped the PCR reads. Of 35,000 to 45,000 clones detected, about 3.3% appear once; the ten largest clones hold 8% to 10%. The sequencing sample was made of blood. The receptors come from a female donor with papillary thyroid cancer or a benign thyroid nodule (not recorded which). Some clones in this sample may be carry-over from other donors' samples.

In its sample, this clone ranks as medium-sized. This chain connects TRBV7-8 to TRBJ2-1; a possible D gene is TRBD2 (6 bases). V lost 3 bases to trimming and J lost 3 bases, with 18 bases between them. Germline V gives CDR1 SGHVS, CDR2 FQNEAQ. CDR3 size: 17 residues. In DNA, the CDR3 is TGTGCCAGCAGCTTGGTTTCGGGAGCCCTATTCTACAATGAGCAGTTCTTC. Residues: CASSLVSGALFYNEQFF.

This clone was seen many times. This rearrangement joins TRBV4-2 to TRBJ2-1; 7 bases align to TRBD2. V gave up 4 bases and J gave up 5 bases; unmatched junction bases: 17. The CDR3 loop spans 18 amino acids. The germline V gene encodes CDR1 LGHNA and CDR2 YNFKEQ. The CDR3 protein is CASSPSTLGRERDNEQFF. The CDR3 DNA reads as TGTGCCAGCAGCCCCTCGACCTTGGGGCGGGAGAGGGACAATGAGCAGTTCTTC.

The CDR3 reads CSAKPARATGEQYF. The CDR3 nucleotides read TGCAGTGCTAAGCCCGCCAGGGCCACGGGAGAGCAGTACTTC. This chain connects TRBV20-1 to TRBJ2-7; D is tentatively TRBD1 or TRBD2 (5 bases each). This CDR3 contains 14 residues. Deletions cut 4 bases from V and 7 bases from J, with 20 bases between. From germline, CDR1 is DFQATT and CDR2 SNEGSKA (reference sequence).

This clone was picked up many times. The chain is built from TRBV5-1 and TRBJ2-7, with D tentatively TRBD1 (6 bases). CDR3 length: 14 amino acids. Trimming took 0 bases from V and 6 from J, leaving 13 bases between them. CDR1 and CDR2 from the germline V gene are SGHRS and YFSETQ. In nucleotides, the CDR3 is TGCGCCAGCAGCTTGGCCGGGACACAAGGCGAGCAGTACTTC. Translated, it gives CASSLAGTQGEQYF.

This clone was picked up a small number of times. V usage is TRBV4-3 and J usage is TRBJ2-5; the match to TRBD2 covers 8 bases. V was clipped by 4 bases and J by 2 bases; unmatched bases: 9. The length of the CDR3 is 16 residues. Per the germline V gene, CDR1 is LGHNA and CDR2 is YSLEER. CDR3 in DNA: TGCGCCAGCAGCCCCGCGTCGGGAGGGGAGCAAGAGACCCAGTACTTC. Its translation is CASSPASGGEQETQYF.

There are many counts of this clone. This chain uses TRBV6-1 with TRBJ1-2; TRBD1 agrees at 7 bases. J was trimmed by 4 bases and V by 6 bases; bases with no gene match: 8. CDR1 is MNHNS and CDR2 is SASEGT in the germline V gene. This CDR3 has 14 amino acids. The CDR3 sequence: CASRNQGDIYGYTF. Here the CDR3 DNA reads TGTGCCAGCAGGAACCAGGGGGATATCTATGGCTACACCTTC.

This rearrangement joins TRBV6-1 to TRBJ2-5, with 7 bases matching TRBD2. The length of the CDR3 is 14 residues. The V gene end was trimmed by 5 bases and the J gene end by 0 bases; junction bases not matched to a gene: 3. CDR1 and CDR2 (germline): MNHNS, SASEGT. CDR3 residues: CASSLTSDQETQYF. CDR3 bases: TGTGCCAGCAGTTTAACTAGCGACCAAGAGACCCAGTACTTC.

This chain links TRBV6-1 with TRBJ2-7, with 8 nucleotides matching TRBD2. Trimming took 4 bases from V and 0 from J; bases not matched to a gene: 5. Germline CDR1 MNHNS, CDR2 SASEGT. The CDR3 contains 15 residues. CDR3 coding DNA: TGTGCCAGCAGTGCATCGGGGACTAGCTCCTACGAGCAGTACTTC. Encoded protein: CASSASGTSSYEQYF.

This clone was recorded many times. The rearrangement uses TRBV4-1 and TRBJ1-1; 11 bases fit TRBD1. Germline V lookup: CDR1 MGHRA, CDR2 YSYEKL. The V gene end was trimmed by 5 bases and the J gene end by 4 bases; junction bases not matched to a gene: 6. The CDR3 extends over 15 amino acids. DNA of the CDR3: TGCGCCAGCAGCGATCGGACAGGGGGCTCCACTGAAGCTTTCTTT. This translates into CASSDRTGGSTEAFF.

The chain combines TRBV6-5 with TRBJ1-2; unclear D gene. Per the germline V gene, CDR1 is MNHEY and CDR2 is SVGAGI. Deletions cut 2 bases from V and 3 bases from J, with 22 bases between. The CDR3 spans 18 residues. CDR3 sequence reads: CASSYAGDGPGDDYGYTF. CDR3 coding DNA: TGTGCCAGCAGTTACGCCGGAGACGGCCCCGGTGACGACTATGGCTACACCTTC.

This clone was observed many times. A much larger clone lies a single base off, so this may be a read error. The gene calls are TRBV20-1 and TRBJ1-2; D is unresolved. This CDR3 is built from 12 residues. The germline V gene encodes CDR1 DFQATT and CDR2 SNEGSKA (reference sequence). The V end lost 3 bases, the J end lost 4 bases, and 9 bases lay between the germline ends. The CDR3 protein is CSASDGVYGYTF. The CDR3 coding sequence is TGCAGTGCTAGTGACGGGGTCTATGGCTACACCTTC.

The sample holds many counts of this clone. The chain uses TRBV5-4 and TRBJ2-7; D call uncertain. V shed 4 bases and J shed 7 bases, with 18 bases lying between them. Germline V gene lookup returns CDR1 SGHNT and CDR2 YYREEE (reference sequence). The CDR3 is made up of 14 amino acids. For the CDR3, the DNA is TGTGCCAGCAGCCCCGAGATGGGTGGGAAGGAGCAGTACTTC. Translated: CASSPEMGGKEQYF.

This clone has a count of ten or more. The chain uses TRBV6-1 and TRBJ1-1, with D unresolved. Deletions cut 6 bases from V and 0 bases from J, with 8 bases between. The CDR3 spans 13 residues. In germline, CDR1 is MNHNS, CDR2 SASEGT. The CDR3 spells CASRSSMNTEAFF. CDR3 nucleotides: TGTGCCAGCAGATCCTCTATGAACACTGAAGCTTTCTTT.

This clone was counted ten times or more. A much larger clone is a single base away; this may be a read error. The same CDR3 also results from other DNA sequences found in this sample. The chain recombines TRBV29-1 with TRBJ2-5; 8 bases are shared with TRBD1. The CDR3 length is 12 residues. Germline V gene data show CDR1 as SQVTM and CDR2 as ANQGSEA. V was pared by 5 bases and J by 5 bases, with 4 bases of the junction left unmatched. This chain's CDR3 is CSVQGARETQYF. Here the CDR3 DNA reads TGCAGCGTTCAGGGGGCCAGGGAGACCCAGTACTTC.

This clone was seen a handful of times. This chain connects TRBV6-1 to TRBJ2-7; the D gene is possibly TRBD1 (5 bases). The V end lost 2 bases, the J end lost 5 bases, and 22 bases lay between the germline ends. The CDR3 runs to 17 residues. The germline V gene encodes CDR1 MNHNS and CDR2 SASEGT. CDR3: CASSEFGRGVRDHEQYF. CDR3 in DNA: TGTGCCAGCAGTGAATTTGGTAGGGGTGTGCGCGACCACGAGCAGTACTTC.

This clone was seen more than once but under ten times. The chain combines TRBV20-1 with TRBJ2-1; D perhaps matches TRBD2 (6 bases). The germline V and J ends were trimmed by 3 bases and 1 base, with 22 bases remaining between them. Per germline, CDR1 DFQATT and CDR2 SNEGSKA (reference sequence). The CDR3 runs 18 residues. CDR3 in DNA: TGCAGTGCTAGTTTAGTATCCCCCGGGAGCGTTTCCTACAATGAGCAGTTCTTC. It specifies CSASLVSPGSVSYNEQFF.

This clone was counted ten times or more. This chain joins TRBV13 and TRBJ2-1; D remains unclear. This CDR3 is built from 14 residues. V was trimmed by 2 bases and J by 3 bases, leaving 8 bases between them. Germline V gives CDR1 PRHDT, CDR2 FYEKMQ (reference sequence). The CDR3 nucleotides are TGTGCCAGCAGCTTACTGGGTTTCTACAATGAGCAGTTCTTC. This translates into CASSLLGFYNEQFF.

This clone was seen more than once but under ten times. The chain has TRBV6-2 or TRBV6-3 and TRBJ2-2, with D perhaps being TRBD1 or TRBD2 (5 bases each). The CDR3 is 18 amino acids. The germline V gene has CDR1 MNHEY and CDR2 SVGEGT. V was pared by 5 bases and J by 1 base, with 20 bases between. CDR3 loop: CASSDPETGTENTGELFF. Here the CDR3 DNA reads TGTGCCAGCAGTGACCCAGAAACCGGGACGGAGAACACCGGGGAGCTGTTTTTT.

This clone was counted a few times. The chain joins TRBV12-3 or TRBV12-4 to TRBJ2-7; 8 bases fit TRBD1. V shed 4 bases and J 5 bases; nucleotides not matched to a gene: 4. The CDR3 spans 13 residues. The CDR3: CASSSIQGDEQYF. As DNA, the CDR3 is TGTGCCAGCAGTTCGATACAGGGGGACGAGCAGTACTTC.

This clone turned up a few times. V gene TRBV20-1 combines with J gene TRBJ2-1; the match to TRBD2 covers 8 bases. J lost 7 bases, V lost 3 bases, and 8 bases had no gene match. The germline gives CDR1 DFQATT, CDR2 SNEGSKA (reference sequence). This CDR3 is built from 14 residues. The CDR3 loop reads CSARVAGGINEQFF. The CDR3 DNA reads as TGCAGTGCTAGGGTGGCGGGGGGAATAAATGAGCAGTTCTTC.

This clone was picked up many times. This sequence joins TRBV4-1 and TRBJ1-1; 8 bases are shared with TRBD1. CDR3 length: 17 amino acids. Germline CDR1 and CDR2: MGHRA and YSYEKL. Trimming took 0 bases from V and 1 from J; bases not matched to a gene: 7. The CDR3 coding sequence is TGCGCCAGCAGCCAAGATCAGGCGGGGACAGGGAACACTGAAGCTTTCTTT. It translates to CASSQDQAGTGNTEAFF.